The T cell receptor beta chain under discussion was sequenced for a study of identifying expanded T cells in peripheral blood. Study observations and caveats: Approximately 2-week clone count variance significantly increased as total template count grew. About 1.3 clones differed between technical replicates, versus around 15 and 19 over time.

Sequencing was performed with immunoSEQ multiplex PCR; in TCRdb, only in-frame clones are kept and a portion is missing. The repertoire includes about 130,000 clones, 86% of them detected once, and 8% to 9% sits in the top ten. During the collection period, no donor immune events like infections were recorded. Remarks on this clone: What it recognizes is unknown.

Source material: blood. The sequence derives from a person between 18 and 75 years old in good health.

The CDR3 loop is CASSQSIQGNQPQHF. The CDR3 DNA is TGTGCCAGCAGCCAAAGTATACAGGGAAATCAGCCCCAGCATTTT. The V call is TRBV4-2, the J call TRBJ1-5, with a possible D match to TRBD1 (6 bases). V was clipped by 2 bases and J by 4 bases, with 12 bases between them. This CDR3 comprises 15 residues. The germline gives CDR1 LGHNA, CDR2 YNFKEQ.